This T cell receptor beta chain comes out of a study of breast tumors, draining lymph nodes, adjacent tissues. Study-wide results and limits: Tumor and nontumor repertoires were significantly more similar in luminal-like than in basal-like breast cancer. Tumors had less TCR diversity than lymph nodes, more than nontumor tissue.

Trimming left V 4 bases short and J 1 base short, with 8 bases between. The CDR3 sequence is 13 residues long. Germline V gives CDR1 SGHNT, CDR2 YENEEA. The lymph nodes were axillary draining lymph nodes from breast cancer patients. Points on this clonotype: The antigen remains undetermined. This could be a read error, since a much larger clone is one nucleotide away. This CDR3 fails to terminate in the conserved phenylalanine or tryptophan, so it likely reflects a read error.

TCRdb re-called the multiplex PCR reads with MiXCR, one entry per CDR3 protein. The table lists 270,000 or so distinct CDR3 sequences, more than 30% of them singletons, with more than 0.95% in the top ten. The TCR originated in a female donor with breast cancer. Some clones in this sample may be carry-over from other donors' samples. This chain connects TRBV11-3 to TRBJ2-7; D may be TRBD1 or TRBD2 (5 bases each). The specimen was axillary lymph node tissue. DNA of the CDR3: TGTGCCAGCAGCTGGGACGGATCCTACGAGCAGTACCTC. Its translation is CASSWDGSYEQYL.